The rows below give T cell receptor beta chains drawn from one sample of a study of blood T cell repertoires in COVID-19. The table came from immunoSEQ multiplex PCR; TCRdb's copy has only in-frame clones and leaves some out. This table holds about 220,000 clones, 82% found once. Sequences were obtained from PBMCs or T cells enriched from blood (not recorded which). These receptors were taken from a woman in her sixties or seventies who had recovered from COVID-19. Each CDR3 is given with its conserved first and last residue.

v_call cdr3_aa
TRBV10-3 CAISGAYGYTF
TRBV7-2 CASSLMGDGNTIYF
TRBV7-2 CASRYSGRNTGELFF
TRBV12-5 CASGWGQGANTGELFF
TRBV21-1 CASSLRTGPQPPFF
TRBV6-1 CASSEEQYSNQPQHF
TRBV6-5 CATSRGQTDTQYF
TRBV18 CASSTTGQGGQPQHF
TRBV6-2/TRBV6-3 CASSYSGLRSEQFF
TRBV10-3 CAIRAGPDQPQHF
TRBV5-4 CASRPGGRTYEQYF
TRBV12-5 CASGLSRLAGVNTGELFF
TRBV6-2/TRBV6-3 CASSYPVSGTGKDYGYTF
TRBV19 CASSKISGSKSYNEQFF
TRBV6-1 CASSEAQGQGGNEQFF
TRBV7-2 CASSLGGQGSLIQYF
TRBV7-2 CASSLQGRLTEAFF
TRBV7-2 CASTTGQATDTQYF
TRBV5-1 CASSLAAGTVEETQYF
TRBV2 CASSVEQGVTEAFF
TRBV10-3 CAIRPGVTDYEQYF